This is a list of T cell receptor beta chains from one sample in a study of blood T cell repertoires in COVID-19. TCRdb's copy holds only in-frame clones and misses some; the assay was immunoSEQ multiplex PCR. The data contain about 230,000 clones, about 85% of them singletons. Sample: peripheral blood. These receptors were collected from an elderly woman with active or convalescent COVID-19. Both conserved end residues are part of each CDR3. Each record gives: clone size, V gene, J gene, D gene, CDR3 protein, CDR3 DNA. A D gene is named only where the DNA matches it firmly. Part of the rows lack a size; the others show once, few, many or a class for expanded clones.

abundance: .; v_gene: TRBV7-2; j_gene: TRBJ1-2; d_gene: TRBD1; CDR3aa: CASSLDRGDGYTF; CDR3nt: TGTGCCAGCAGCTTAGACAGGGGCGACGGCTACACCTTC
abundance: .; v_gene: TRBV3-1/TRBV3-2; j_gene: TRBJ2-1; d_gene: TRBD2; CDR3aa: CASSQELAGGYNEQFF; CDR3nt: TGTGCCAGCAGCCAAGAGCTAGCGGGAGGATACAATGAGCAGTTCTTC
abundance: once; v_gene: TRBV7-2; j_gene: TRBJ1-1; d_gene: TRBD1; CDR3aa: CASSLMDRNAFF; CDR3nt: TGTGCCAGCAGCTTAATGGACAGGAATGCTTTCTTT
abundance: .; v_gene: TRBV19; j_gene: TRBJ2-4; d_gene: .; CDR3aa: CASSIVVGAGLNIQYF; CDR3nt: TGTGCCAGTAGTATAGTAGTCGGGGCGGGACTAAACATTCAGTACTTC
abundance: .; v_gene: TRBV5-4; j_gene: TRBJ2-5; d_gene: .; CDR3aa: CASSLGSQETQYF; CDR3nt: TGTGCCAGCAGCTTGGGCAGTCAAGAGACCCAGTACTTC
abundance: .; v_gene: TRBV3-1/TRBV3-2; j_gene: TRBJ2-7; d_gene: .; CDR3aa: CASSPSPSTEQYF; CDR3nt: TGTGCCAGCAGCCCGAGCCCTAGCACCGAGCAGTACTTC
abundance: .; v_gene: TRBV9; j_gene: TRBJ1-6; d_gene: TRBD1; CDR3aa: CASSVGGTANSPLHF; CDR3nt: TGTGCCAGCAGCGTAGGGGGGACAGCTAATTCACCCCTCCACTTT
abundance: .; v_gene: TRBV27; j_gene: TRBJ2-7; d_gene: TRBD1; CDR3aa: CASQRTGHYEQYF; CDR3nt: TGTGCCAGCCAACGGACAGGCCACTACGAGCAGTACTTC
abundance: few; v_gene: TRBV5-6; j_gene: TRBJ1-2; d_gene: .; CDR3aa: CASSWGSGRNYGYTF; CDR3nt: TGTGCCAGCAGCTGGGGCTCAGGTCGTAACTATGGCTACACCTTC
abundance: .; v_gene: TRBV12-5; j_gene: TRBJ2-1; d_gene: TRBD2; CDR3aa: CASGPPFGTSLNEQFF; CDR3nt: TGTGCTAGTGGTCCCCCCTTCGGGACTAGTTTGAATGAGCAGTTCTTC
abundance: .; v_gene: TRBV10-3; j_gene: TRBJ2-7; d_gene: .; CDR3aa: CAISEIYSQRFKAYEQYF; CDR3nt: TGTGCCATCAGTGAGATTTACTCCCAGAGGTTTAAAGCCTACGAGCAGTACTTC
abundance: .; v_gene: TRBV19; j_gene: TRBJ2-1; d_gene: TRBD2; CDR3aa: CASSIRGGLNEQFF; CDR3nt: TGTGCCAGTAGTATCCGCGGGGGGCTGAATGAGCAGTTCTTC
abundance: .; v_gene: TRBV18; j_gene: TRBJ1-2; d_gene: .; CDR3aa: CASSPQGMLDYGYTF; CDR3nt: TGTGCCAGCTCACCACAGGGGATGCTAGACTATGGCTACACCTTC
abundance: .; v_gene: TRBV5-4; j_gene: TRBJ1-2; d_gene: TRBD1; CDR3aa: CASSLEQGAGYGYTF; CDR3nt: TGTGCCAGCAGCTTGGAGCAGGGGGCGGGATATGGCTACACCTTC
abundance: .; v_gene: TRBV12-5; j_gene: TRBJ2-1; d_gene: .; CDR3aa: CASGLVLAALGNEQFF; CDR3nt: TGTGCTAGTGGTTTGGTATTAGCGGCTTTGGGGAATGAGCAGTTCTTC
abundance: .; v_gene: TRBV19; j_gene: TRBJ2-7; d_gene: .; CDR3aa: CASPPRGGSYEQYF; CDR3nt: TGTGCCAGCCCCCCCCGAGGGGGCTCCTACGAGCAGTACTTC
abundance: once; v_gene: TRBV3-1/TRBV3-2; j_gene: TRBJ1-6; d_gene: .; CDR3aa: CASSQNAGNSPLHF; CDR3nt: TGTGCCAGCAGCCAAAATGCAGGGAATTCACCCCTCCACTTT
abundance: .; v_gene: TRBV9; j_gene: TRBJ2-2; d_gene: .; CDR3aa: CASNLQGNTGELFF; CDR3nt: TGTGCCAGCAATCTTCAGGGGAACACCGGGGAGCTGTTTTTT
abundance: .; v_gene: TRBV12-5; j_gene: TRBJ2-3; d_gene: TRBD2; CDR3aa: CASGPGAGLYTDTQYF; CDR3nt: TGTGCTAGTGGACCAGGCGCGGGACTATATACAGATACGCAGTATTTT
abundance: .; v_gene: TRBV9; j_gene: TRBJ2-3; d_gene: .; CDR3aa: CASSGLTSLRGDTQYF; CDR3nt: TGTGCCAGCAGCGGTCTGACTAGTCTACGGGGAGATACGCAGTATTTT
abundance: .; v_gene: TRBV14; j_gene: TRBJ2-1; d_gene: TRBD2; CDR3aa: CASSRARWGGKYNEQFF; CDR3nt: TGTGCCAGCAGCCGGGCGCGATGGGGGGGGAAGTACAATGAGCAGTTCTTC
abundance: once; v_gene: TRBV28; j_gene: TRBJ2-1; d_gene: TRBD2; CDR3aa: CASSGGLAAYNEQFF; CDR3nt: TGTGCCAGCAGTGGAGGACTAGCAGCATACAATGAGCAGTTCTTC
abundance: .; v_gene: TRBV19; j_gene: TRBJ2-3; d_gene: TRBD2; CDR3aa: CASSINLAGGNTQYF; CDR3nt: TGTGCCAGTAGTATTAACCTAGCGGGGGGGAATACGCAGTATTTT
abundance: .; v_gene: TRBV9; j_gene: TRBJ2-7; d_gene: .; CDR3aa: CASSVGRDLFYEQYF; CDR3nt: TGTGCCAGCAGCGTAGGCAGGGATTTGTTCTACGAGCAGTACTTC
abundance: .; v_gene: TRBV7-6; j_gene: TRBJ2-1; d_gene: TRBD2; CDR3aa: CASSLAGGPMHEQFF; CDR3nt: TGTGCCAGCAGCTTAGCGGGAGGGCCGATGCATGAGCAGTTCTTC
abundance: few; v_gene: TRBV2; j_gene: TRBJ2-1; d_gene: .; CDR3aa: CASRGSYNEQFF; CDR3nt: TGTGCCAGCCGGGGGTCCTACAATGAGCAGTTCTTC
abundance: .; v_gene: TRBV15; j_gene: TRBJ2-1; d_gene: .; CDR3aa: CATSRPKPGVPDNEQFF; CDR3nt: TGTGCCACCAGCAGACCTAAGCCGGGAGTCCCGGACAATGAGCAGTTCTTC
abundance: few; v_gene: TRBV11-2; j_gene: TRBJ2-7; d_gene: .; CDR3aa: CASSLDTVRGEQYF; CDR3nt: TGTGCCAGCAGCTTAGATACCGTTAGGGGCGAGCAGTACTTC
abundance: .; v_gene: TRBV7-9; j_gene: TRBJ2-1; d_gene: TRBD2; CDR3aa: CASSLARLAGGDNEQFF; CDR3nt: TGTGCCAGCAGCTTAGCGCGGCTAGCGGGAGGGGACAATGAGCAGTTCTTC
abundance: .; v_gene: TRBV6-5; j_gene: TRBJ2-7; d_gene: .; CDR3aa: CASIGIHKLSYEQYF; CDR3nt: TGTGCCAGCATCGGAATCCACAAACTATCCTACGAGCAGTACTTC
abundance: .; v_gene: TRBV9; j_gene: TRBJ1-1; d_gene: .; CDR3aa: CASSPQSGLTNTEAFF; CDR3nt: TGTGCCAGCAGCCCTCAATCGGGACTCACGAACACTGAAGCTTTCTTT
abundance: .; v_gene: TRBV18; j_gene: TRBJ2-7; d_gene: .; CDR3aa: CASSPRQGSHEQYF; CDR3nt: TGTGCCAGCTCACCCCGTCAGGGCTCCCACGAGCAGTACTTC
abundance: .; v_gene: TRBV7-2; j_gene: TRBJ1-2; d_gene: TRBD1; CDR3aa: CASSYGTEDGYTF; CDR3nt: TGTGCCAGCAGCTACGGGACAGAGGATGGCTACACCTTC
abundance: .; v_gene: TRBV29-1; j_gene: TRBJ2-7; d_gene: TRBD1; CDR3aa: CSVELRTGTDYEQYF; CDR3nt: TGCAGCGTTGAACTCCGGACAGGGACGGACTACGAGCAGTACTTC
abundance: .; v_gene: TRBV5-4; j_gene: TRBJ2-2; d_gene: TRBD2; CDR3aa: CASSSRLAGVNTGELFF; CDR3nt: TGTGCCAGCAGCTCACGACTAGCGGGGGTGAACACCGGGGAGCTGTTTTTT
abundance: .; v_gene: TRBV7-2; j_gene: TRBJ2-7; d_gene: .; CDR3aa: CASSWPGRGIYEQYF; CDR3nt: TGTGCCAGCAGCTGGCCGGGACGGGGGATCTACGAGCAGTACTTC
abundance: .; v_gene: TRBV7-8; j_gene: TRBJ2-3; d_gene: TRBD1; CDR3aa: CASSLNPGRGRADTQYF; CDR3nt: TGTGCCAGCAGCTTAAATCCGGGCAGGGGGCGAGCAGATACGCAGTATTTT
abundance: .; v_gene: TRBV9; j_gene: TRBJ1-1; d_gene: .; CDR3aa: CASSAGVMNTEAFF; CDR3nt: TGTGCCAGCAGCGCGGGGGTGATGAACACTGAAGCTTTCTTT
abundance: .; v_gene: TRBV13; j_gene: TRBJ2-7; d_gene: TRBD1; CDR3aa: CASSTQDRGGSEQYF; CDR3nt: TGTGCCAGCAGCACCCAGGACAGGGGGGGGTCCGAGCAGTACTTC
abundance: .; v_gene: TRBV9; j_gene: TRBJ2-3; d_gene: TRBD2; CDR3aa: CASSVRLAGGPDTQYF; CDR3nt: TGTGCCAGCAGCGTACGATTAGCGGGGGGCCCAGATACGCAGTATTTT
abundance: .; v_gene: TRBV27; j_gene: TRBJ1-6; d_gene: TRBD1; CDR3aa: CASRLTGDNSPLHF; CDR3nt: TGTGCCAGCAGATTGACAGGGGATAATTCACCCCTCCACTTT
abundance: few; v_gene: TRBV5-4; j_gene: TRBJ2-3; d_gene: .; CDR3aa: CAYAGQYF; CDR3nt: TGTGCGTATGCAGGGCAGTATTTT
abundance: .; v_gene: TRBV12-5; j_gene: TRBJ2-2; d_gene: .; CDR3aa: CASGPSSGGELFF; CDR3nt: TGTGCTAGTGGTCCCTCCTCGGGCGGGGAGCTGTTTTTT
abundance: many; v_gene: TRBV5-1; j_gene: TRBJ2-1; d_gene: TRBD2; CDR3aa: CASSLAWRIAGGSHEQFF; CDR3nt: TGCGCCAGCAGCTTGGCCTGGAGAATAGCGGGAGGTAGCCATGAGCAGTTCTTC
abundance: .; v_gene: TRBV5-6; j_gene: TRBJ1-1; d_gene: TRBD1; CDR3aa: CASSRQGREAFF; CDR3nt: TGTGCCAGCAGCCGACAGGGCCGTGAAGCTTTCTTT
abundance: .; v_gene: TRBV7-2; j_gene: TRBJ2-3; d_gene: TRBD2; CDR3aa: CASSPRGLAGAGDTQYF; CDR3nt: TGTGCCAGCAGCCCCCGCGGCCTAGCGGGAGCTGGAGATACGCAGTATTTT
abundance: .; v_gene: TRBV6-2/TRBV6-3; j_gene: TRBJ2-7; d_gene: TRBD2; CDR3aa: CASSYPFGLAGKGLYEQYF; CDR3nt: TGTGCCAGCAGTTACCCCTTCGGACTAGCGGGAAAAGGACTCTACGAGCAGTACTTC
abundance: .; v_gene: TRBV11-2; j_gene: TRBJ1-2; d_gene: .; CDR3aa: CASSPSGRPWGYTF; CDR3nt: TGTGCCAGCAGCCCGTCGGGTAGGCCCTGGGGCTACACCTTC
abundance: .; v_gene: TRBV11-2; j_gene: TRBJ2-3; d_gene: TRBD1; CDR3aa: CASSLGGPTDTQYF; CDR3nt: TGTGCCAGCAGTCTAGGGGGCCCGACAGATACGCAGTATTTT
abundance: .; v_gene: TRBV20-1; j_gene: TRBJ2-1; d_gene: TRBD2; CDR3aa: CSASSGVLYNEQFF; CDR3nt: TGCAGTGCAAGTAGCGGGGTATTGTACAATGAGCAGTTCTTC
abundance: .; v_gene: TRBV19; j_gene: TRBJ2-1; d_gene: TRBD2; CDR3aa: CASSIGGRNNEQFF; CDR3nt: TGTGCCAGTAGTATAGGCGGGAGGAACAATGAGCAGTTCTTC
abundance: .; v_gene: TRBV5-1; j_gene: TRBJ1-1; d_gene: .; CDR3aa: CASSLAGDLYTEAFF; CDR3nt: TGCGCCAGCAGCTTGGCTGGAGACCTCTACACTGAAGCTTTCTTT
abundance: once; v_gene: TRBV5-5; j_gene: TRBJ1-3; d_gene: .; CDR3aa: CASSLIDSRNTIYF; CDR3nt: TGTGCCAGCAGCTTGATTGACAGCCGAAACACCATATATTTT
abundance: .; v_gene: TRBV27; j_gene: TRBJ2-1; d_gene: TRBD2; CDR3aa: CASSRKTSGVNNEQFF; CDR3nt: TGTGCCAGCAGTCGTAAAACTAGCGGTGTTAACAATGAGCAGTTCTTC
abundance: .; v_gene: TRBV3-1/TRBV3-2; j_gene: TRBJ2-2; d_gene: TRBD2; CDR3aa: CASSKPGTSGKNTGELFF; CDR3nt: TGTGCCAGCAGCAAACCCGGGACTAGCGGAAAGAACACCGGGGAGCTGTTTTTT